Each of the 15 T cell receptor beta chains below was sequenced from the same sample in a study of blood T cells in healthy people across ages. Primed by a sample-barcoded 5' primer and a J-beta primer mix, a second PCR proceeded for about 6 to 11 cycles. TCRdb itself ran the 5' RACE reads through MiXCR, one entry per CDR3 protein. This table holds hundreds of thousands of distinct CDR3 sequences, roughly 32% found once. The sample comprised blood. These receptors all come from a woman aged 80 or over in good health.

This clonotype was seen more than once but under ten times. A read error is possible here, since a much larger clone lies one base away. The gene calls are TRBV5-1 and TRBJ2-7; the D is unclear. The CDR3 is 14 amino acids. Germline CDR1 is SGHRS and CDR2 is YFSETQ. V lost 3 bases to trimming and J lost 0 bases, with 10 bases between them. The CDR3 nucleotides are TGCGCCAGCAGCTGGGCCGGAGACTCCTACGAGCAGTACTTC. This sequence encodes CASSWAGDSYEQYF.

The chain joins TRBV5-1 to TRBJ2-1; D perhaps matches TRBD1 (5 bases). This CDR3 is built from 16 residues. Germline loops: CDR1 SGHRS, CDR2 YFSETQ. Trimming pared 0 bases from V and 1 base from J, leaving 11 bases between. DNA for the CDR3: TGCGCCAGCAGCTTGGGGACACAGCTGTCCTACAATGAGCAGTTCTTC. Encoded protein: CASSLGTQLSYNEQFF.

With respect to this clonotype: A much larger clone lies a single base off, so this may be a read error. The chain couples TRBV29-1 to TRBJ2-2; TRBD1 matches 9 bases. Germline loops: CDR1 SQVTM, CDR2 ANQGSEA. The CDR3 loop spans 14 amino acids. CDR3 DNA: TGCAGCGTGGACAGGGGTAGCGGTACCGGGGAGCGGTTTTTT. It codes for CSVDRGSGTGERFF.

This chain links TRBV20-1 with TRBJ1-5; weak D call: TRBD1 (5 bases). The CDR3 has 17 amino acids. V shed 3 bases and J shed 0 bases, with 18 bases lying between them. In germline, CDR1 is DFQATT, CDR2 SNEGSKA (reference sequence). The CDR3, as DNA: TGCAGTGCTAGGAAGCAGTGGGGGATCGATAGCAATCAGCCCCAGCATTTT. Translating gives CSARKQWGIDSNQPQHF.

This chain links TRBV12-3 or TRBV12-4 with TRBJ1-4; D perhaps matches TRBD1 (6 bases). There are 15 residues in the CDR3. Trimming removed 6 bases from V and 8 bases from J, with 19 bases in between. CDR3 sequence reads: CASSPSGGRREKLFF. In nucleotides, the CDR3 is TGTGCCAGCAGCCCATCCGGGGGGCGAAGGGAAAAACTGTTTTTT.

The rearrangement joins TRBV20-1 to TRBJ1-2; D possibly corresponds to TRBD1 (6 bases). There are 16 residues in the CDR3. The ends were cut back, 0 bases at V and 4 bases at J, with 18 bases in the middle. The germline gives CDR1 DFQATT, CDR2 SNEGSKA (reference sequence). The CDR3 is CSARDAAGGGGYGYTF. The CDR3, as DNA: TGCAGTGCTAGAGATGCGGCGGGAGGGGGTGGCTATGGCTACACCTTC.

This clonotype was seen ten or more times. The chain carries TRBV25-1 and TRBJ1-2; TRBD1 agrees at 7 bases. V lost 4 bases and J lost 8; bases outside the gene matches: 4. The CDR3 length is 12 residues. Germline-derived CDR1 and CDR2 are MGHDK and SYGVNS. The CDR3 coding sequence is TGTGCCAGCAGTGTGGGACAGAGGGGCTACACCTTC. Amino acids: CASSVGQRGYTF.

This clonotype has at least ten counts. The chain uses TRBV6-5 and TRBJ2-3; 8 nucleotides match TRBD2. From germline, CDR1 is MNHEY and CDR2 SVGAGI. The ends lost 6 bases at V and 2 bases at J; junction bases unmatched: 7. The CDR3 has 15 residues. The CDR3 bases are TGTGCCAGCAGCCTGATCGGGGGGGACACAGATACGCAGTATTTT. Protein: CASSLIGGDTDTQYF.

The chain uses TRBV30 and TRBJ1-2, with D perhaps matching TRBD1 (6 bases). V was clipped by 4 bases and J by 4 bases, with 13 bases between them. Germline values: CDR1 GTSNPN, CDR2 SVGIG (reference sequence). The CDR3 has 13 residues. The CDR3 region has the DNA TGTGCCTGGAAGGCAGGGGACGGCTATGGCTACACCTTC. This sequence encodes CAWKAGDGYGYTF.

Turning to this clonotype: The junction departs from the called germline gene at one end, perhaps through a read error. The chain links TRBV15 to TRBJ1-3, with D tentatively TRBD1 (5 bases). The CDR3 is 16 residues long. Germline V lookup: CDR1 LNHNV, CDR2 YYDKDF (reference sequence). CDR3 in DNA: TGTGCCAGCAGCAGAGATGGGGCGCGGATAATCAACACCATATATTTT. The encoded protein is CASSRDGARIINTIYF. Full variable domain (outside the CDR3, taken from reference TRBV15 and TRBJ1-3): DAMVIQNPRYQVTQFGKPVTLSCSQTLNHNVMYWYQQKSSQAPKLLFHYYDKDFNNEADTPDNFQSRRPNTSFCFLDIRSPGLGDTAMYLCASSRDGARIINTIYFGEGSWLTVV.

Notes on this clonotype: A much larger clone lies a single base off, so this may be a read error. CDR3 DNA: TGTACCAGCAGTCCCGGGACAGGGACCTACGAGCAGTACTTC. This translates into CTSSPGTGTYEQYF. The chain has TRBV7-6 and TRBJ2-7; 9 positions match TRBD1. CDR1 is SGHVS and CDR2 is FNYEAQ in the germline V gene. The CDR3 covers 14 residues.

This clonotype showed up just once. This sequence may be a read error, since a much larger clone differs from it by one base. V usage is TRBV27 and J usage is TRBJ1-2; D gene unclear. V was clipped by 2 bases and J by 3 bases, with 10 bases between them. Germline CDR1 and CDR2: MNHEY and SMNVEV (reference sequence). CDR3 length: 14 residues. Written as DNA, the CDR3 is TGTGCCAGCAGTTTAACCGGCCTTGACTATGGCTACACCTTC. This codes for CASSLTGLDYGYTF.

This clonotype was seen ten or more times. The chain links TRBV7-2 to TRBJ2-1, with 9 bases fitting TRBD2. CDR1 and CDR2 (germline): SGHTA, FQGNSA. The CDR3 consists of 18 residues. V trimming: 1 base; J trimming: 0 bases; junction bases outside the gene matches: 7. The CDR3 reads CASSLESGGGGSYNEQFF. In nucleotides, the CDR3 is TGTGCCAGCAGCTTAGAGTCCGGCGGGGGGGGCTCCTACAATGAGCAGTTCTTC.

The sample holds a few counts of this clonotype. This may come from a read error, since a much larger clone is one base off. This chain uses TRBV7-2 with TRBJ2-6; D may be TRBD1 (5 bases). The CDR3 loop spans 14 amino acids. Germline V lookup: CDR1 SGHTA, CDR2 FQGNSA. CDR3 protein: CASSFTTGANVRTF. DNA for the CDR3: TGTGCCAGCAGCTTCACAACTGGGGCCAACGTCCGGACTTTC. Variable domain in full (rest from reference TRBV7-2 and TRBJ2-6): GAGVSQSPSNKVTEKGKDVELRCDPISGHTALYWYRQSLGQGLEFLIYFQGNSAPDKSGLPSDRFSAERTGGSVSTLTIQRTQQEDSAVYLCASSFTTGANVRTFGAGSRLTVL.

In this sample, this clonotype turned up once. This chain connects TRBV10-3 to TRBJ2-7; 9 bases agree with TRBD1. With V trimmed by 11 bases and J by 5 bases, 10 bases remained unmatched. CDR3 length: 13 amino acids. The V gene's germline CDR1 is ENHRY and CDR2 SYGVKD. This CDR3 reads CAASRDRVNEQYF. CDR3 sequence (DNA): TGTGCCGCATCACGGGACAGGGTCAACGAGCAGTACTTC.